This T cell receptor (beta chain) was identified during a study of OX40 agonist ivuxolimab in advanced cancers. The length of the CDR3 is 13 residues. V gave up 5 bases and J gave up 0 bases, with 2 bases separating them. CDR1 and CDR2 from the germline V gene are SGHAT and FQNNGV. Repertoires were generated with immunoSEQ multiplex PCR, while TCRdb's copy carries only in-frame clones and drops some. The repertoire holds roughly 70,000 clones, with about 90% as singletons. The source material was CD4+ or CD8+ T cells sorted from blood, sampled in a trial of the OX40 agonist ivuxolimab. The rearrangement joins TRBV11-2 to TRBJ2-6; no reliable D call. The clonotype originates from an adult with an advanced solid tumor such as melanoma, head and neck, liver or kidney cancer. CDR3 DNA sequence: TGTGCCAGCAGCATCTCTGGGGCCAACGTCCTGACTTTC. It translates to CASSISGANVLTF.